This T cell receptor beta chain was recovered during a study of metastatic and nonmetastatic thyroid tumors. The wider study: Samples came from malignant and benign thyroid patients, and repertoires were compared across blood and tumor or nodule tissue.

Treatment of any kind had been given to no patient before thyroid surgery. The study, taken as a whole, reports: The reported finding was significantly higher TCR beta diversity in malignant thyroid tumors relative to benign nodules, in blood and tumor.

Per the authors' pipeline: It was from CDR3 differences across clinicopathological groups that a distant-metastasis classifier for papillary thyroid cancer was built. TCRdb re-called clones via MiXCR from the PCR reads. The V and J calls reflect TCRdb's pipeline rather than the authors' work. The sample holds about 15,000 clones, roughly 29% seen once. A few counts support this clone. What it binds is unknown. The sequence derives from a male donor with papillary thyroid cancer or a benign thyroid nodule (not recorded which). Some clones in this sample may be carry-over from other donors' samples. The sample was tumor tissue.

The CDR3 loop reads CASSFGVGCEQYF. The CDR3 DNA is TGTGCCAGCAGTTTCGGGGTTGGGTGCGAGCAGTACTTC. J is TRBJ2-7 and V is TRBV28, with D perhaps matching TRBD2 (5 bases). Germline V gene lookup returns CDR1 MDHEN and CDR2 SYDVKM. This CDR3 has 13 amino acids. V was clipped by 3 bases and J by 6 bases, with 12 bases between them.